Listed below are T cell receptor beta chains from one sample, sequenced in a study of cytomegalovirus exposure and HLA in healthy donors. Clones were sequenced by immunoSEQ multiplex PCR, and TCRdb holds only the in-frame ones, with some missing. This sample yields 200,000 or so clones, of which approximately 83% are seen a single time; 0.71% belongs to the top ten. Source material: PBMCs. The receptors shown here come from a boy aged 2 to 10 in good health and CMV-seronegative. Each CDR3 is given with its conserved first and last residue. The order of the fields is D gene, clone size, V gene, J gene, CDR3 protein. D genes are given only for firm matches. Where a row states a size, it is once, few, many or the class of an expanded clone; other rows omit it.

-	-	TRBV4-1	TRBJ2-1	CASSQDTQGWGNEQFF
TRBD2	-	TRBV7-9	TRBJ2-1	CASSGRLAGEGNEQFF
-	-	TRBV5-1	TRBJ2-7	CASSSAGVGEQYF
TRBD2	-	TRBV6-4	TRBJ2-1	CASSPTSGTSLTNEQFF
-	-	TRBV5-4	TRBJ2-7	CASSPGWRDFYEQYF
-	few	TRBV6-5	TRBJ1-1	CASRGHTNTEAFF
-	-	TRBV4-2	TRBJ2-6	CASSQERWGFGANVLTF
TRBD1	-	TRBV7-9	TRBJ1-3	CASRFDRDSGNTIYF
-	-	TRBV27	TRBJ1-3	CASSPFPGASGNTIYF
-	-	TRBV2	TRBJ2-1	CASSEAGAAREFF
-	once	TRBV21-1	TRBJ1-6	CASSVDRFNSPLHF
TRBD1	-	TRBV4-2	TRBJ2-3	CASSQELGTGQDTQYF
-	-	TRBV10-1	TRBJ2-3	CASSEAWGQSTDTQYF
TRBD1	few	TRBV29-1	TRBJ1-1	CSAGTDTEAFF
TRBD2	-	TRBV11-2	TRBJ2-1	CASSPSLAGTNEQFF
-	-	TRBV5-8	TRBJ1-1	CASSLQRANTEAFF
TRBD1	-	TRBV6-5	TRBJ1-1	CASSRSGTENTEAFF
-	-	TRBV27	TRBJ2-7	CASSYLTNSYEQYF
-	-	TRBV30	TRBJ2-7	CAWSVPTGKIYEQYF
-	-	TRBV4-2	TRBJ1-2	CASSPIQQVYGYTF
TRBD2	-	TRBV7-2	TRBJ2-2	CASSLADLANTGELFF
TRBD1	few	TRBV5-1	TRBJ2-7	CASRWGQGPPGSYEQYF
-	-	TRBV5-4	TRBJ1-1	CASRAQGMNTEAFF
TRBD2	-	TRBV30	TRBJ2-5	CAWGSGGAAETQYF
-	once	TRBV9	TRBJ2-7	CASSVEAGSSYEQYF
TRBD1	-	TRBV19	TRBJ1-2	CASREGQGWGYTF
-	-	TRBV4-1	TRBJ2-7	CASSFLSSGGDSSYEQYF
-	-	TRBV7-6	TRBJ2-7	CASSLASGSYEQYF
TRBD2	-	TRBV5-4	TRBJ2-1	CASSRGTSGNYNEQFF
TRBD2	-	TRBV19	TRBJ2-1	CATEAGATYNEQFF
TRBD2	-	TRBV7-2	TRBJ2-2	CASSLASSGSAGELFF
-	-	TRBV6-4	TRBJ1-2	CASSLNSGYGYTF
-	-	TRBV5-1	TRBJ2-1	CASSPGSSGTLNEQFF
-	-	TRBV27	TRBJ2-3	CASSLGSDTDTQYF
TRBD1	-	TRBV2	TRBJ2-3	CASSGGGRTGDYTQYF
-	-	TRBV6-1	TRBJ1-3	CASSEANGLAGMNTIYF